This T cell receptor beta chain stems from a study of T-cell memory formation after mild COVID-19. The CDR3 spans 15 residues. The V end lost 3 bases, the J end lost 1 base, and 11 bases lay between the germline ends. CDR1 is MGHRA and CDR2 is YSYEKL in the germline V gene. Each CDR3 protein is one row after TCRdb ran MiXCR on the 5' RACE reads. The profile shows about half a million distinct CDR3 sequences, 15% to 20% of them singletons. The sample holds a few counts of this clonotype. Antigen: not known. Findings of the study overall: Balance between CD4 and CD8 was seen in clones contracting day 15 to 85, and a CD4+ lean was seen in later expanders. Mostly located in CM and EM were contracting CD4+ clones, with contracting CD8+ clones located in EMRA.

The sample consisted of PBMCs or a T cell subset sorted from them (not recorded which). The chain couples TRBV4-1 to TRBJ2-3; possibly TRBD1 for D (6 bases). This clonotype was sampled from an adult woman who had mild COVID-19 (a few samples of this study predate the infection). Cell type and time point are not known. The CDR3 is CASSHSAGGTDTQYF. The CDR3 nucleotides read TGCGCCAGCAGCCATTCAGCAGGGGGCACAGATACGCAGTATTTT.